Presented here are 24 T cell receptor beta chains from one specimen sequenced in a study of control samples from healthy donors and cancer patients. TCRdb's table, derived via immunoSEQ multiplex PCR, lists solely in-frame clones and lacks some. Of some 150,000 clones listed, less than 95% are singletons. Sequenced input: blood. All receptors come from a man aged 18 to 35 in good health.

The chain has TRBV4-1 and TRBJ1-2; D is undetermined. CDR1 MGHRA and CDR2 YSYEKL come from the germline V gene. V was pared by 2 bases and J by 1 base, with 23 bases between. The CDR3 is 19 residues long. The DNA for the CDR3 is TGCGCCAGCAGCCAAAGGGCGCGCCGAGGAGGGCGCGTTAACTATGGCTACACCTTC. Protein product: CASSQRARRGGRVNYGYTF.

This clone is a singleton in its sample. The V and J genes are TRBV19 and TRBJ2-5; 8 bases map to TRBD1. The germline CDR1 and CDR2 sequences are LNHDA and SQIVND (reference sequence). The CDR3 loop spans 16 amino acids. The junction had 11 bases not matched to a gene; V was cut back by 3 bases and J by 5 bases. Here the CDR3 reads CASSMRTGMRWETQYF. In DNA form, the CDR3 reads TGTGCCAGTAGTATGCGGACAGGGATGCGATGGGAGACCCAGTACTTC.

The chain is built from TRBV4-1 and TRBJ2-5; D not certain. V dropped 4 bases and J dropped 2 bases, with 11 bases sitting between them. The CDR3 extends over 14 amino acids. Looked up from germline, CDR1 is MGHRA and CDR2 is YSYEKL. The CDR3 is CASSPSEPQETQYF. Here the CDR3 DNA reads TGCGCCAGCAGCCCCTCTGAGCCTCAAGAGACCCAGTACTTC.

In this sample, this clone turned up once. The chain couples TRBV3-1 (or the pseudogene TRBV3-2) to TRBJ2-1; D unclear. V was trimmed by 1 base and J by 5 bases, leaving 12 bases between them. CDR1 and CDR2 (germline): LGHDT, YNNKEL (reference sequence). The CDR3 totals 15 residues. The DNA of the CDR3 is TGTGCCAGCAGCCAAGTTGGTACGGCCAACAATGAGCAGTTCTTC. It translates to CASSQVGTANNEQFF.

This chain joins TRBV27 and TRBJ2-7; 7 bases line up with TRBD2. The germline gives CDR1 MNHEY, CDR2 SMNVEV (reference sequence). CDR3 length equals 15 residues. Germline trimming cut 5 bases from V and 3 bases from J; bases unmatched to any gene: 10. CDR3 coding DNA: TGTGCCAGCAGTGGCATTGGGCGGGAGATCTACGAGCAGTACTTC. Amino acids: CASSGIGREIYEQYF.

V usage is TRBV19 and J usage is TRBJ2-6; TRBD1 matches 7 bases. The trim removed 7 bases at V and 0 bases at J, leaving 12 bases unmatched. The CDR3 has 18 amino acids. Germline CDR1 LNHDA, CDR2 SQIVND (reference sequence). The CDR3 is CASMRGQLGPSGANVLTF. In DNA form, the CDR3 reads TGTGCCAGTATGAGGGGACAGTTAGGGCCCTCTGGGGCCAACGTCCTGACTTTC.

The chain links TRBV10-3 to TRBJ1-2, with D perhaps TRBD1 (6 bases). Germline V gene lookup returns CDR1 ENHRY and CDR2 SYGVKD. V was clipped by 8 bases and J by 4 bases, with 20 bases between them. CDR3 length equals 15 residues. The CDR3 is CAIGGTLELGYGYTF. Here the CDR3 DNA reads TGTGCCATCGGGGGCACACTGGAACTCGGCTATGGCTACACCTTC.

This chain joins TRBV5-1 and TRBJ2-7, with D tentatively TRBD1 (6 bases). Trimming cost V 7 bases and J 0 bases, with 8 bases left between them. The CDR3 runs to 12 residues. Germline CDR1 SGHRS, CDR2 YFSETQ. The CDR3: CASRDNSYEQYF. The CDR3 coding sequence is TGCGCCAGCCGGGACAACTCCTACGAGCAGTACTTC.

This chain connects TRBV10-3 to TRBJ2-7, with 9 bases identical to TRBD1. This CDR3 is built from 15 residues. V shed 4 bases, J shed 3 bases, and the junction held 7 bases outside the gene matches. Germline assignment: CDR1 ENHRY and CDR2 SYGVKD. The CDR3 DNA follows: TGTGCCATCAGTGGACCGGGACAGGGAATCTACGAGCAGTACTTC. Protein sequence: CAISGPGQGIYEQYF.

V gene TRBV25-1 combines with J gene TRBJ1-4; D not resolved. CDR3 length: 14 amino acids. Germline CDR1 and CDR2: MGHDK and SYGVNS. V lost 6 bases, J lost 8 bases, and 16 bases lay in between. In nucleotides, the CDR3 is TGTGCCAGCAGACAGACGGGTAGACGGGAAAAACTGTTTTTT. Its protein is CASRQTGRREKLFF.

The rearrangement uses TRBV28 and TRBJ1-4, with unresolved D. Germline assignment: CDR1 MDHEN and CDR2 SYDVKM. V was pared by 6 bases and J by 4 bases, with 12 bases between. This CDR3 comprises 14 residues. CDR3 in DNA: TGTGCCAGCAGCCAATCAACAGATAATGAAAAACTGTTTTTT. It translates to CASSQSTDNEKLFF. Based on the CDR3 plus reference TRBV28 and TRBJ1-4, the full variable domain is DVKVTQSSRYLVKRTGEKVFLECVQDMDHENMFWYRQDPGLGLRLIYFSYDVKMKEKGDIPEGYSVSREKKERFSLILESASTNQTSMYLCASSQSTDNEKLFFGSGTQLSVL.

The J gene is TRBJ1-2, the V gene TRBV5-5; possible D gene TRBD1, 5 bases. Trimming took off 2 bases at V and 4 bases at J, with 15 bases between the two ends. Germline V gene sequence: CDR1 SGHKS, CDR2 YYEKEE (reference sequence). The CDR3 loop spans 15 amino acids. The CDR3 reads CASSFHAGEGYGYTF. The CDR3 bases are TGTGCCAGCAGCTTCCACGCGGGGGAAGGCTATGGCTACACCTTC.

The V gene is TRBV20-1, the J gene TRBJ1-1; D gene unclear. CDR1 is DFQATT, CDR2 SNEGSKA, per germline (reference sequence). This CDR3 has 11 amino acids. The V end was cut by 0 bases, the J end by 4 bases, with 3 bases between. CDR3 protein: CSAREVTEAFF. CDR3 sequence (DNA): TGCAGTGCTAGAGAAGTCACTGAAGCTTTCTTT.

This chain uses TRBV19 with TRBJ1-1; perhaps TRBD1 as D (6 bases). With 2 bases removed from V and 8 bases from J, the gap between germline ends came to 12 bases. The CDR3 totals 13 residues. Germline CDR1 reads LNHDA; CDR2 reads SQIVND (reference sequence). CDR3 amino acids: CASSIRGGEEAFF. The CDR3 nucleotides read TGTGCCAGTAGTATACGGGGGGGCGAGGAAGCTTTCTTT.

The V and J genes are TRBV12-5 and TRBJ1-2; weak D call: TRBD1 (5 bases). Germline CDR1 LGHNT, CDR2 FRNRAP. Trimming shortened V by 6 bases and J by 6 bases, and 14 bases separated the two germline ends. The CDR3 runs to 13 residues. DNA of the CDR3: TGTGCTAGTGGAGATGGGACGGGCCATGGCTACACCTTC. It yields the protein CASGDGTGHGYTF.

This sequence joins TRBV19 and TRBJ1-1; 8 positions match TRBD1. Trimming removed 3 bases from V and 8 bases from J; junction bases left unmatched: 5. The length of the CDR3 is 13 residues. From germline, CDR1 is LNHDA and CDR2 SQIVND (reference sequence). CDR3 DNA sequence: TGTGCCAGTAGTATGTGGGACAGGAGAGAAGCTTTCTTT. Its protein product is CASSMWDRREAFF. Full variable domain (rest looked up from reference TRBV19 and TRBJ1-1): DGGITQSPKYLFRKEGQNVTLSCEQNLNHDAMYWYRQDPGQGLRLIYYSQIVNDFQKGDIAEGYSVSREKKESFPLTVTSAQKNPTAFYLCASSMWDRREAFFGQGTRLTVV.

This clone has only one observation. The chain uses TRBV7-9 and TRBJ2-1; no firm D call. This CDR3 region has 13 residues. Trimming removed 1 base at V and 7 bases at J, with 8 bases between. The germline V gene encodes CDR1 SEHNR and CDR2 FQNEAQ (reference sequence). CDR3 amino acids: CASSLGLGNEQFF. The CDR3 nucleotides read TGTGCCAGCAGCTTAGGGCTAGGAAATGAGCAGTTCTTC.

This sequence joins TRBV15 and TRBJ2-7; TRBD1 aligns across 9 bases. The CDR3 contains 15 residues. Germline V CDR1 and CDR2: LNHNV, YYDKDF (reference sequence). The V segment lost 1 base and the J segment 3 bases; nucleotides outside the gene matches: 4. The CDR3 DNA reads TGTGCCACCAGCAGAGGGGGGGACAGGGACTACGAGCAGTACTTC. It specifies CATSRGGDRDYEQYF.

The CDR3 nucleotides read TGTGCCAGCAGTAACAGCGGCGAGCAGTACTTC. It codes for CASSNSGEQYF. The rearrangement uses TRBV2 and TRBJ2-7; maybe TRBD2 (5 bases). Trimming stripped 5 bases from V and 6 bases from J, with 8 bases between. Per the germline V gene, CDR1 is SNHLY and CDR2 is FYNNEI. The CDR3 runs to 11 residues.

The table lists this clone with a few counts. The CDR3 region is CASQKVGEAYGYTF. The CDR3 nucleotides read TGTGCCAGCCAAAAAGTGGGGGAAGCCTATGGCTACACCTTC. The rearrangement links TRBV21-1 to TRBJ1-2. TRBV21-1 is classified as a pseudogene. The CDR3 sequence is 14 residues long.

The J gene is TRBJ2-1, the V gene TRBV11-2; 9 bases match TRBD2. The J segment lost 0 bases and the V segment lost 6 bases, leaving 9 bases of the junction unmatched. The V gene's germline CDR1 is SGHAT and CDR2 FQNNGV. This CDR3 has 17 residues. The CDR3 sequence is CASSYSSGALSYNEQFF. DNA for the CDR3: TGTGCCAGCAGTTATTCTAGCGGGGCGCTCTCCTACAATGAGCAGTTCTTC.

CDR3 in amino acids: CASSLVRTGFHEQYF. In DNA, the CDR3 is TGTGCCAGCAGCTTAGTGCGGACAGGGTTCCACGAGCAGTACTTC. The chain is built from TRBV7-2 and TRBJ2-7, with 8 nucleotides matching TRBD1. J gave up 5 bases and V 1 base, and 7 bases lay outside the gene matches. CDR3 length equals 15 residues. Germline assignment: CDR1 SGHTA and CDR2 FQGNSA.

This chain joins TRBV7-9 and TRBJ1-3; D perhaps matches TRBD1 (6 bases). The V gene lost 5 bases and the J gene lost 0 bases, with 11 bases spanning the gap. Per germline, CDR1 SEHNR and CDR2 FQNEAQ (reference sequence). The CDR3 is 15 amino acids. The CDR3 is CASSLDSFSGNTIYF. The CDR3 bases are TGTGCCAGCAGCCTGGACAGCTTCTCTGGAAACACCATATATTTT. Drawing the rest from reference TRBV7-9 and TRBJ1-3, the complete variable domain is DTGVSQNPRHKITKRGQNVTFRCDPISEHNRLYWYRQTLGQGPEFLTYFQNEAQLEKSRLLSDRFSAERPKGSFSTLEIQRTEQGDSAMYLCASSLDSFSGNTIYFGEGSWLTVV.

The chain recombines TRBV21-1 with TRBJ1-4. TRBV21-1 is noted as a pseudogene. The CDR3 runs 15 residues. For the CDR3, the DNA is TGTGCCAGCAGCAAAGCCGGGGGAACTAATGAAAAACTGTTTTTT. Translation gives CASSKAGGTNEKLFF.